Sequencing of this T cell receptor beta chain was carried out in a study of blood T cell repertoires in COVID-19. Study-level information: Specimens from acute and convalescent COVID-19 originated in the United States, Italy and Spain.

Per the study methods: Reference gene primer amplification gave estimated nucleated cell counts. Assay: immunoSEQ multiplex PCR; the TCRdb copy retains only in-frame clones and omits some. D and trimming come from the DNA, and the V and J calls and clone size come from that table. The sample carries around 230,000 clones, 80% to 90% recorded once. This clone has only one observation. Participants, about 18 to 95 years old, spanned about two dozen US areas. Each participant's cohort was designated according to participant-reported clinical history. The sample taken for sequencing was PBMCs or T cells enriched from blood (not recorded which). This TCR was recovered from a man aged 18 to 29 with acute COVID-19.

This CDR3 is CASSLGPWTSGRGEQFF. For the CDR3, the DNA is TGTGCCAGCAGCTTAGGCCCCTGGACTAGCGGCCGTGGTGAGCAGTTCTTC. The chain couples TRBV11-3 to TRBJ2-1; 10 nucleotides align to TRBD2. Germline trimming cut 1 base from V and 9 bases from J; bases unmatched to any gene: 12. The CDR3 extends over 17 amino acids. The V gene's germline CDR1 is SGHNT and CDR2 YENEEA.